One sample yielded the 25 T cell receptor beta chains listed below, sequenced in a study of T-cell reconstitution after alpha-beta-depleted transplantation in children. TCRbeta library construction was performed incorporating unique molecular identifiers. TCRdb passed the PCR reads through MiXCR, listing each CDR3 protein once. The sample shows 200,000 to 250,000 distinct CDR3 sequences, under 9.5% of them seen only once. The material was PBMCs, mostly from graft donor cells, obtained 180 days after TCRalphabeta/CD19-depleted stem cell transplant. Every receptor here comes from a male patient younger than 18 who had a stem cell transplant for acute lymphoblastic leukemia, so the T cells may come from the graft donor.

This clonotype was recorded many times. The chain couples TRBV20-1 to TRBJ2-7; no clear D. V was pared by 6 bases and J by 5 bases, with 17 bases between. CDR1 is DFQATT, CDR2 SNEGSKA, per germline (reference sequence). This CDR3 contains 13 residues. CDR3 loop: CSARNQALHEQYF. Written as DNA, the CDR3 is TGCAGTGCCCGAAATCAGGCGCTCCACGAGCAGTACTTC.

V usage is TRBV19 and J usage is TRBJ2-1; TRBD2 matches 10 bases. CDR3 length equals 15 residues. The germline V gene encodes CDR1 LNHDA and CDR2 SQIVND (reference sequence). Trimming removed 6 bases from V and 4 bases from J; junction bases left unmatched: 6. The CDR3 spells CASRNQRGGYNEQFF. The DNA for the CDR3 is TGTGCCAGTAGAAACCAGCGGGGGGGTTACAATGAGCAGTTCTTC.

This clonotype was seen at least ten times. This chain links TRBV29-1 with TRBJ2-5; possible D gene TRBD1, 6 bases. CDR3 length: 13 amino acids. CDR1 SQVTM and CDR2 ANQGSEA come from the germline V gene. Trimming took 7 bases from V and 3 from J, leaving 15 bases between them. The CDR3 DNA reads as TGCAGCGGACGACAGGATCCGGAAGAGACCCAGTACTTC. Amino acids: CSGRQDPEETQYF.

The table lists this clonotype with many counts. The chain couples TRBV12-3 or TRBV12-4 to TRBJ1-6, with D hard to call. V was trimmed by 7 bases and J by 5 bases, leaving 12 bases between them. CDR3 size: 14 residues. The CDR3 spells CASTIGRNNSPLHF. In DNA, the CDR3 is TGTGCCAGCACCATAGGGAGGAATAATTCACCCCTCCACTTT.

In this sample, this clonotype turned up many times. The gene calls are TRBV28 and TRBJ2-2, with 11 bases identical to TRBD2. There are 14 residues in the CDR3. Germline CDR1 reads MDHEN; CDR2 reads SYDVKM. Trimming at V came to 8 bases and at J to 5 bases, leaving 4 bases not matched to a gene. The CDR3 loop reads CASLAGGKTGELFF. CDR3 bases: TGTGCCAGCCTAGCGGGAGGAAAGACCGGGGAGCTGTTTTTT.

This clonotype was counted many times. The J gene is TRBJ2-2, the V gene TRBV29-1; the D gene is possibly TRBD2 (5 bases). CDR1 is SQVTM and CDR2 is ANQGSEA in the germline V gene. CDR3 length equals 13 residues. V gave up 4 bases and J gave up 6 bases, with 12 bases separating them. The CDR3 nucleotides read TGCAGCGTTGGGAGAGGGATAGCCGGGGAGCTGTTTTTT. Translation gives CSVGRGIAGELFF.

At least ten counts were recorded for this clonotype. The chain combines TRBV6-4 with TRBJ1-1; D possibly corresponds to TRBD1 (5 bases). V shed 7 bases and J shed 5 bases, with 17 bases lying between them. The CDR3 is 14 residues long. CDR1 is MRHNA, CDR2 SNTAGT, per germline. CDR3 protein: CASTPFFEGTEAFF. The CDR3 DNA follows: TGTGCCAGCACCCCGTTCTTTGAGGGGACTGAAGCTTTCTTT.

For this clonotype: Possible read error: a much larger clone is one base away. The chain links TRBV6-5 to TRBJ1-2; 7 bases line up with TRBD1. The CDR3 loop spans 18 amino acids. Looked up from germline, CDR1 is MNHEY and CDR2 is SVGAGI. The CDR3 loop is CASSYFITTGTVNYGHTF. CDR3 sequence (DNA): TGTGCCAGCAGTTACTTCATAACTACCGGGACAGTGAACTATGGCCACACCTTC.

This clonotype was seen a handful of times. This chain uses TRBV5-1 with TRBJ1-5, with D unresolved. The CDR3 totals 14 residues. Germline CDR1 reads SGHRS; CDR2 reads YFSETQ. V gave up 7 bases and J gave up 10 bases, with 21 bases separating them. This CDR3 reads CASQDAPSTGPQHF. CDR3 DNA sequence: TGCGCCAGCCAAGACGCCCCATCAACGGGACCCCAGCATTTT.

This clonotype came up many times. This chain links TRBV5-1 with TRBJ1-4; possible D gene TRBD1, 5 bases. The V end lost 4 bases, the J end lost 4 bases, and 11 bases lay between the germline ends. The CDR3 has 14 residues. Germline V lookup: CDR1 SGHRS, CDR2 YFSETQ. CDR3 loop: CASSLRDVNEKLFF. CDR3 in DNA: TGCGCCAGCAGCCTCCGGGACGTTAATGAAAAACTGTTTTTT.

Details on this clonotype: No conserved phenylalanine or tryptophan is present at the end of the CDR3, so a read error is the likely explanation. This chain links TRBV27 with TRBJ2-7, with TRBD1 identical over 7 bases. J was trimmed by 1 base and V by 3 bases; bases with no gene match: 6. The germline V gene has CDR1 MNHEY and CDR2 SMNVEV (reference sequence). This CDR3 has 15 residues. The CDR3 is CASSFRGSLSYEQYL. The CDR3 coding sequence is TGTGCCAGCAGTTTCAGGGGGTCCCTTTCCTACGAGCAGTACCTC.

This clonotype came up many times. V and J are TRBV7-4 and TRBJ2-2; TRBD2 matches at 9 bases. This CDR3 comprises 17 residues. Unmatched junction bases numbered 6, after V lost 1 base and J lost 3 bases. Per germline, CDR1 SGHVT and CDR2 SQSDAQ. Here the CDR3 DNA reads TGTGCCAGCAGCTTAGGTGCGGGAGGGCCGGACACCGGGGAGCTGTTTTTT. This sequence encodes CASSLGAGGPDTGELFF.

This clonotype showed up many times. The gene calls are TRBV29-1 and TRBJ1-2, with 10 bases that match TRBD1. The CDR3 extends over 13 amino acids. V shed 6 bases, J shed 4 bases, and the junction held 5 bases outside the gene matches. CDR1 is SQVTM, CDR2 ANQGSEA, per germline. CDR3 loop: CSVDRGDSYGYTF. CDR3 coding DNA: TGCAGCGTGGACAGGGGGGATAGCTATGGCTACACCTTC.

This clonotype occurred many times. The chain uses TRBV18 and TRBJ2-7; D gene unclear. Germline CDR1 is KGHSH and CDR2 is LQKENI. The CDR3 sequence is 12 residues long. V was trimmed by 8 bases and J by 2 bases, leaving 10 bases between them. The CDR3 coding sequence is TGTGCCAGCCGCGACGCAACCTACGAGCAGTACTTC. Translation: CASRDATYEQYF.

At least ten counts were recorded for this clonotype. The gene calls are TRBV27 and TRBJ2-5; tentative D call: TRBD1 (5 bases). Trimming took 5 bases from V and 7 from J, leaving 17 bases between them. CDR3 length equals 14 residues. Germline V lookup: CDR1 MNHEY, CDR2 SMNVEV (reference sequence). CDR3 coding DNA: TGTGCCAGCAGTCCAAGGGTGGGGCGCGGGACCCAGTACTTC. Translated: CASSPRVGRGTQYF.

In this sample, this clonotype turned up many times. This chain joins TRBV11-1 and TRBJ2-7, with 10 bases fitting TRBD2. The CDR3 is made up of 14 amino acids. V was pared by 5 bases and J by 3 bases, with 4 bases of the junction left unmatched. CDR1 is SGHAT and CDR2 is FQDESV in the germline V gene (reference sequence). For the CDR3, the DNA is TGTGCCAGCAGCCCCCTAGCGGGAGTCTACGAGCAGTACTTC. Translating it yields CASSPLAGVYEQYF. Full variable domain (rest looked up from reference TRBV11-1 and TRBJ2-7): EAEVAQSPRYKITEKSQAVAFWCDPISGHATLYWYRQILGQGPELLVQFQDESVVDDSQLPKDRFSAERLKGVDSTLKIQPAELGDSAMYLCASSPLAGVYEQYFGPGTRLTVT.

This clonotype showed up many times. The chain is built from TRBV6-5 and TRBJ1-2; 7 bases are a match to TRBD1. The CDR3 totals 11 residues. Germline loops: CDR1 MNHEY, CDR2 SVGAGI. J gave up 7 bases and V 6 bases, and 2 bases lay outside the gene matches. CDR3 DNA sequence: TGTGCCAGCAGCCAGGGGGGTGGCTACACCTTC. Its translation: CASSQGGGYTF.

This clonotype showed up just once. A read error is possible here, since a much larger clone lies one base away. The J gene is TRBJ2-3, the V gene TRBV21-1; the D call of TRBD1 is as the table states it, not checked on the DNA. TRBV21-1 represents a pseudogene. The CDR3 is 18 amino acids. In DNA, the CDR3 is TGTGCCAGCAGCAAAGCTCCCGGGCCCCGTTTCGGACCAGATACGCAGTATTTT. It specifies CASSKAPGPRFGPDTQYF.

This clonotype was seen at least ten times. The rearrangement uses TRBV20-1 and TRBJ2-7, with a possible D match to TRBD2 (7 bases). This CDR3 is 12 amino acids long. V lost 6 bases and J lost 0, with 9 bases in between. CDR1 is DFQATT, CDR2 SNEGSKA, per germline (reference sequence). The CDR3 DNA sequence: TGCAGTGCCGGGGGGCTCTCCTACGAGCAGTACTTC. Translation gives CSAGGLSYEQYF.

At least ten counts were recorded for this clonotype. The chain has TRBV27 and TRBJ2-7; TRBD1 might be the D (8 bases). The CDR3 sequence is 13 residues long. Trimming stripped 2 bases from V and 7 bases from J, with 12 bases between. CDR1 MNHEY and CDR2 SMNVEV come from the germline V gene (reference sequence). CDR3: CASSLNRGGEQYF. The CDR3 DNA reads as TGTGCCAGCAGTTTAAACAGGGGGGGAGAGCAGTACTTC.

This clonotype was detected many times. V and J are TRBV28 and TRBJ2-3, with D possibly called TRBD1 or TRBD2 (5 bases each). The germline V gene encodes CDR1 MDHEN and CDR2 SYDVKM. The germline V and J ends were trimmed by 3 bases and 9 bases, with 16 bases remaining between them. This CDR3 is 14 amino acids long. This CDR3 reads CASSFQGVVVTQYF. As DNA, the CDR3 is TGTGCCAGCAGTTTTCAGGGAGTCGTAGTAACGCAGTATTTT.

V gene TRBV6-5 combines with J gene TRBJ1-2; the match to TRBD1 covers 7 bases. The CDR3 runs 14 residues. J was trimmed by 6 bases and V by 0 bases; bases with no gene match: 4. Germline V gene lookup returns CDR1 MNHEY and CDR2 SVGAGI. The CDR3, as DNA: TGTGCCAGCAGTTACTCTATTGACAGGGATGGCTACACCTTC. Translation gives CASSYSIDRDGYTF.

Many counts were recorded for this clonotype. The gene calls are TRBV7-9 and TRBJ1-2; D remains ambiguous. The V gene lost 4 bases and the J gene lost 3 bases, with 12 bases spanning the gap. Germline V lookup: CDR1 SEHNR, CDR2 FQNEAQ (reference sequence). The length of the CDR3 is 14 residues. The CDR3 here is CASSSTGLDYGYTF. CDR3 in DNA: TGTGCCAGCAGCTCGACTGGGCTAGACTATGGCTACACCTTC.

In its sample, this clonotype was seen many times. This chain links TRBV6-1 with TRBJ2-2, with D possibly TRBD1 on 5 matching bases. Germline V CDR1 and CDR2: MNHNS, SASEGT. Trimming took 2 bases from V and 5 from J, leaving 12 bases between them. This CDR3 region has 15 residues. The CDR3 bases are TGTGCCAGCAGTGAAAGGGGCAGGTCAACCGGGGAGCTGTTTTTT. Amino acids: CASSERGRSTGELFF.

This clonotype was detected ten times or more. The chain links TRBV2 to TRBJ1-5, with TRBD1 identical over 9 bases. Trimming removed 7 bases from V and 5 bases from J; junction bases left unmatched: 12. The CDR3 has 16 amino acids. Germline assignment: CDR1 SNHLY and CDR2 FYNNEI. DNA for the CDR3: TGTGCCAGCACCGTTAGTCCGGGACAGGGTCATCAGCCCCAGCATTTT. Its protein is CASTVSPGQGHQPQHF.